The clone carrying this T cell receptor beta chain was seen a handful of times. Its antigen is currently unknown. This sample stems from a study of response to subunit inactivated influenza vaccine. General study findings and limits: Every seasonal influenza vaccination brings in few new T cells, the authors suggested.

In TCRdb, the RT-PCR reads were re-called with MiXCR into one record per CDR3 protein. Here the sample spans fewer than 800,000 distinct CDR3 sequences, 15% to 17% being singletons. J gave up 7 bases and V 4 bases, and 9 bases lay outside the gene matches. This CDR3 comprises 14 residues. Germline CDR1 and CDR2: SQVTM and ANQGSEA. The specimen was PBMCs from blood, collected roughly 12 days after vaccination. The sequence came from a man in his fifties who received an inactivated influenza vaccine. The rearrangement joins TRBV29-1 to TRBJ2-1; 8 bases map to TRBD1. CDR3 residues: CSVVETGARNEQFF. Written as DNA, the CDR3 is TGCAGCGTTGTTGAGACAGGGGCGAGGAATGAGCAGTTCTTC.